The 26 T cell receptor beta chains below were found in one sample sequenced in a study of CD8+ T cells in alopecia areata. cDNA prepared by RNA extraction and subsequent reverse transcription served as the template for sequencing. Repertoires were generated with immunoSEQ multiplex PCR, while TCRdb's copy carries only in-frame clones and drops some. Here the sample spans almost 250,000 clones, roughly 69% being singletons. The sequencing used CD4+ T cells sorted from blood, collected at week 0. The source is a human donor with alopecia areata.

The V gene is TRBV29-1, the J gene TRBJ2-1; D might be TRBD1 (5 bases). The V and J ends lost 4 bases and 0 bases respectively, with 13 bases between them. This CDR3 spans 15 amino acids. Germline CDR1 is SQVTM and CDR2 is ANQGSEA. The CDR3 here is CSVGGGPSSYNEQFF. For the CDR3, the DNA is TGCAGCGTTGGGGGCGGACCCAGCTCCTACAATGAGCAGTTCTTC.

This clone came up once. V and J are TRBV5-4 and TRBJ2-5; D remains unclear. Between the trimmed V and J ends, which lost 4 bases and 2 bases, there was a span of 12 bases. The CDR3 is 14 residues long. Looked up from germline, CDR1 is SGHNT and CDR2 is YYREEE (reference sequence). The CDR3 DNA reads as TGTGCCAGCAGCCCCCGGGTGGCTCAAGAGACCCAGTACTTC. It codes for CASSPRVAQETQYF.

The chain combines TRBV5-1 with TRBJ2-3; D is unclear. The CDR3 totals 13 residues. Trimming removed 1 base from V and 5 bases from J, with 8 bases in between. Germline CDR1 SGHRS, CDR2 YFSETQ. The CDR3 protein is CASSLQGGDTQYF. In DNA form, the CDR3 reads TGCGCCAGCAGCTTGCAAGGCGGAGATACGCAGTATTTT.

This chain links TRBV10-3 with TRBJ2-2, with 7 bases lining up with TRBD2. This CDR3 is 13 amino acids long. Germline lookup yields CDR1 ENHRY and CDR2 SYGVKD. Losses at the gene ends were 8 bases for V and 5 bases for J; bases not matched to a gene: 5. The CDR3 protein is CAIGREDTGELFF. CDR3 nucleotides: TGTGCCATCGGGAGGGAAGATACCGGGGAGCTGTTTTTT.

The rearrangement joins TRBV6-5 to TRBJ2-3; D may be TRBD1 or TRBD2 (5 bases each). From germline, CDR1 is MNHEY and CDR2 SVGAGI. The CDR3 has 15 amino acids. V was pared by 0 bases and J by 2 bases, with 9 bases between. CDR3 nucleotides: TGTGCCAGCAGTTACTCGAGGGGTAACACAGATACGCAGTATTTT. This codes for CASSYSRGNTDTQYF.

The chain couples TRBV30 to TRBJ2-5, with 8 bases aligning to TRBD2. The V gene end was trimmed by 1 base and the J gene end by 3 bases; junction bases not matched to a gene: 1. CDR3 length equals 13 residues. Germline V lookup: CDR1 GTSNPN, CDR2 SVGIG (reference sequence). The DNA of the CDR3 is TGTGCCTGGAGTGGGACTAGCAAAGAGACCCAGTACTTC. Translating it yields CAWSGTSKETQYF. Looking up the rest from reference TRBV30 and TRBJ2-5 gives the full variable domain: SQTIHQWPATLVQPVGSPLSLECTVEGTSNPNLYWYRQAAGRGLQLLFYSVGIGQISSEVPQNLSASRPQDRQFILSSKKLLLSDSGFYLCAWSGTSKETQYFGPGTRLLVL.

The rearrangement joins TRBV30 to TRBJ2-7; D is possibly TRBD1 or TRBD2 (5 bases each). The V and J ends lost 1 base and 2 bases respectively, with 18 bases between them. Germline values: CDR1 GTSNPN, CDR2 SVGIG (reference sequence). This CDR3 has 16 amino acids. In DNA, the CDR3 is TGTGCCTGGAGTGCTCGACCGGGACGGGAAGCCTACGAGCAGTACTTC. Translating it yields CAWSARPGREAYEQYF.

V gene TRBV30 combines with J gene TRBJ2-1; the D gene is possibly TRBD1 (6 bases). Germline V gene lookup returns CDR1 GTSNPN and CDR2 SVGIG (reference sequence). This CDR3 is built from 14 residues. The CDR3 sequence is CAHKVRGPYNEQFF. The CDR3, as DNA: TGTGCTCACAAAGTCAGGGGCCCCTACAATGAGCAGTTCTTC.

This sequence joins TRBV5-1 and TRBJ1-2; tentatively, D is TRBD1 (6 bases). The germline gives CDR1 SGHRS, CDR2 YFSETQ. There are 13 residues in the CDR3. V was shortened by 5 bases and J by 2 bases, with 10 bases between the two germline ends. The CDR3 sequence is CASRMTGNYGYTF. In nucleotides, the CDR3 is TGCGCCAGCAGGATGACAGGAAACTATGGCTACACCTTC.

This clone was counted a few times. The chain couples TRBV7-2 to TRBJ2-7; D unresolved. This CDR3 contains 10 residues. V lost 8 bases and J lost 1, with 3 bases in between. Germline CDR1 SGHTA, CDR2 FQGNSA. The CDR3 is CASGSYEQYF. CDR3 in DNA: TGTGCCAGCGGTTCCTACGAGCAGTACTTC.

This clone was found once. The chain employs TRBV29-1 and TRBJ1-1; the D gene is possibly TRBD1 (5 bases). Germline values: CDR1 SQVTM, CDR2 ANQGSEA. Trimming took 1 base from V and 3 from J, leaving 9 bases between them. The CDR3 covers 13 residues. The CDR3 region has the DNA TGCAGCGTTGAAGCAGGGTGGGACACTGAAGCTTTCTTT. The encoded protein is CSVEAGWDTEAFF.

The chain is built from TRBV7-9 and TRBJ2-5; a possible D gene is TRBD2 (5 bases). Between the trimmed V and J ends, which lost 6 bases and 2 bases, there was a span of 13 bases. Germline loops: CDR1 SEHNR, CDR2 FQNEAQ (reference sequence). The CDR3 contains 14 residues. The CDR3 coding sequence is TGTGCCAGCAGTCCAACGGGAAGACAAGAGACCCAGTACTTC. Its protein is CASSPTGRQETQYF.

The V gene is TRBV12-5, the J gene TRBJ2-5; no definite D call. The V end was cut by 2 bases, the J end by 5 bases, with 15 bases between. The CDR3 contains 15 residues. Germline assignment: CDR1 LGHNT and CDR2 FRNRAP. Written as DNA, the CDR3 is TGTGCTAGTGGTTTGTGGGGTCCGGGTCGGGAGACCCAGTACTTC. This sequence encodes CASGLWGPGRETQYF.

V usage is TRBV6-6 and J usage is TRBJ1-5; D unclear. In germline, CDR1 is MNHNY, CDR2 SVGAGI (reference sequence). The length of the CDR3 is 12 residues. V dropped 4 bases and J dropped 4 bases, with 5 bases sitting between them. CDR3 sequence (DNA): TGTGCCAGCAGTTCTTGGAATCAGCCCCAGCATTTT. This gives the protein CASSSWNQPQHF.

The CDR3 bases are TGTGCCTGGAGTGTACTTCGGGCAGGGTATGAGCAGTTCTTC. The encoded protein is CAWSVLRAGYEQFF. The genes are TRBV30 and TRBJ2-1, with D perhaps matching TRBD1 (5 bases). Trimming shortened V by 0 bases and J by 8 bases, and 14 bases separated the two germline ends. The V gene's germline CDR1 is GTSNPN and CDR2 SVGIG (reference sequence). There are 14 residues in the CDR3.

The genes are TRBV7-3 and TRBJ1-2; 9 bases fit TRBD1. The germline CDR1 and CDR2 sequences are SGHTA and FQGTGA. V lost 4 bases, J lost 6 bases, and 12 bases stayed unmatched. CDR3 size: 16 residues. CDR3 nucleotides: TGTGCCAGCAGCTCCTCTTACAGGGGGCGAGCAGATGGCTACACCTTC. It encodes CASSSSYRGRADGYTF.

CDR3 DNA: TGTGCCTGGAGGGAAAGGGGATACTCCTACGAGCAGTACTTC. Translating gives CAWRERGYSYEQYF. The chain links TRBV30 to TRBJ2-7, with a weak D call TRBD1 (5 bases). The CDR3 runs to 14 residues. CDR1 is GTSNPN and CDR2 is SVGIG in the germline V gene (reference sequence). V was cut by 3 bases and J by 0 bases, with 12 bases left in between.

The CDR3 coding sequence is TGTGCCAGTGGGACTAGCCTCACCGGGGAGCTGTTTTTT. This sequence encodes CASGTSLTGELFF. The genes are TRBV6-6 and TRBJ2-2; 9 bases line up with TRBD2. In germline, CDR1 is MNHNY, CDR2 SVGAGI (reference sequence). Trimming at V came to 9 bases and at J to 4 bases, leaving 3 bases not matched to a gene. This CDR3 is built from 13 residues.

V is TRBV15 and J is TRBJ2-4; D remains ambiguous. Germline V gene lookup returns CDR1 LNHNV and CDR2 YYDKDF (reference sequence). The CDR3 is 13 residues long. V was shortened by 1 base and J by 3 bases, with 4 bases between the two germline ends. The CDR3 here is CATSRVVKNIQYF. In DNA, the CDR3 is TGTGCCACCAGCAGAGTGGTCAAAAACATTCAGTACTTC.

The genes are TRBV12-5 and TRBJ1-5; 8 nucleotides align to TRBD1. J was trimmed by 5 bases and V by 7 bases; bases with no gene match: 10. CDR1 is LGHNT, CDR2 FRNRAP, per germline. The CDR3 covers 15 residues. In DNA form, the CDR3 reads TGTGCTAGTGCCCCTTTTCAGGGGGCCGATCAGCCCCAGCATTTT. Protein product: CASAPFQGADQPQHF.

The J gene is TRBJ2-3, the V gene TRBV9; 8 nucleotides agree with TRBD1. The CDR3 has 16 amino acids. V lost 7 bases, J lost 2 bases, and 12 bases stayed unmatched. The germline V gene has CDR1 SGDLS and CDR2 YYNGEE. The CDR3 protein is CASSRIDRGYTDTQYF. CDR3 in DNA: TGTGCCAGCTCACGAATCGACAGGGGATACACAGATACGCAGTATTTT.

This rearrangement joins TRBV15 to TRBJ1-4, with 9 bases identical to TRBD1. Germline CDR1 reads LNHNV; CDR2 reads YYDKDF (reference sequence). CDR3 size: 17 residues. Trimming took 0 bases from V and 8 from J; bases not matched to a gene: 10. The DNA of the CDR3 is TGTGCCACCAGCAGAGATAGGGGACAGGGAGGAGCGGAAAAACTGTTTTTT. Residues: CATSRDRGQGGAEKLFF.

V gene TRBV27 combines with J gene TRBJ1-1; D may be TRBD1 (5 bases). The CDR3 is made up of 15 amino acids. V lost 8 bases and J lost 3, with 19 bases in between. Germline CDR1 MNHEY, CDR2 SMNVEV (reference sequence). DNA for the CDR3: TGTGCCAGCGGATCCGGTGGGGGGACCTACACTGAAGCTTTCTTT. Translated, it gives CASGSGGGTYTEAFF.

In this sample, this clone turned up a few times. This chain links TRBV11-2 with TRBJ2-3; TRBD1 agrees at 8 bases. After removal of 5 bases from V and 9 bases from J, the junction contained 7 bases not matched to a gene. From germline, CDR1 is SGHAT and CDR2 FQNNGV. This CDR3 has 13 amino acids. The CDR3: CASSPSRQGTQYF. The DNA for the CDR3 is TGTGCCAGCAGCCCCAGCCGACAGGGGACGCAGTATTTT. The whole variable domain, remainder taken from reference TRBV11-2 and TRBJ2-3, is EAGVAQSPRYKIIEKRQSVAFWCNPISGHATLYWYQQILGQGPKLLIQFQNNGVVDDSQLPKDRFSAERLKGVDSTLKIQPAKLEDSAVYLCASSPSRQGTQYFGPGTRLTVL.

The gene calls are TRBV30 and TRBJ1-5, with 7 bases aligning to TRBD1. There are 15 residues in the CDR3. Germline loops: CDR1 GTSNPN, CDR2 SVGIG (reference sequence). With V trimmed by 1 base and J by 3 bases, 6 bases remained unmatched. The CDR3 DNA reads as TGTGCCTGGAGTGAGACAGGGTTCAACAATCAGCCCCAGCATTTT. Translated: CAWSETGFNNQPQHF.

The chain combines TRBV4-1 with TRBJ2-6; TRBD2 aligns across 7 bases. The CDR3 length is 20 residues. Germline CDR1 reads MGHRA; CDR2 reads YSYEKL. The V and J ends lost 2 bases and 0 bases, in that order; junction bases with no gene match: 13. CDR3 coding DNA: TGCGCCAGCAGCCAACCCGAATGGGGAGGGGTGAGCTCTGGGGCCAACGTCCTGACTTTC. This codes for CASSQPEWGGVSSGANVLTF.